A selection of T cell receptor beta chains follows, all from one sample in a study of identical twins. TCRdb reprocessed the 5' RACE reads via MiXCR and lists one record per CDR3 protein. The sample lists approximately 210,000 distinct CDR3 sequences; about 6.7% were seen once. This same sample was also taken into another study, of T cells expressing NK-cell markers.

Sequencing was done on a sample of CD8+ T cells sorted from blood. These receptors were obtained from a young woman in good health. Each CDR3 is given without its conserved first and last residue.

j_call: TRBJ1-1
cdr3_length: 11
v_call: TRBV25-1
cdr3_aa: ASSELGNTEAF

j_call: TRBJ2-3
cdr3_length: 9
v_call: TRBV6-1
cdr3_aa: ATLPGTTQY

j_call: TRBJ2-1
cdr3_length: 15
v_call: TRBV7-9
cdr3_aa: ASSSTTSGGAGNEQF

j_call: TRBJ1-1
cdr3_length: 11
v_call: TRBV4-2
cdr3_aa: ASSPPAGTGAF

j_call: TRBJ2-1
cdr3_length: 12
v_call: TRBV12-3/TRBV12-4
cdr3_aa: ASSLGGSKDEQF

j_call: TRBJ1-2
cdr3_length: 14
v_call: TRBV2
cdr3_aa: ASLGHREGLNYGYT

j_call: TRBJ2-6
cdr3_length: 15
v_call: TRBV12-3/TRBV12-4
cdr3_aa: ASRSIGGASGANVLT

j_call: TRBJ1-1
cdr3_length: 13
v_call: TRBV7-9
cdr3_aa: ASSPVGRVWTEAF

j_call: TRBJ1-1
cdr3_length: 10
v_call: TRBV12-3/TRBV12-4
cdr3_aa: ASSYPYTEAF

j_call: TRBJ1-3
cdr3_length: 13
v_call: TRBV4-3
cdr3_aa: ASSPGTRSGNTIY

j_call: TRBJ2-3
cdr3_length: 15
v_call: TRBV7-3
cdr3_aa: ASSRFWLAGRTDTQY

j_call: TRBJ2-1
cdr3_length: 13
v_call: TRBV5-1
cdr3_aa: ASSSRVRPYNEQF

j_call: TRBJ2-3
cdr3_length: 17
v_call: TRBV9
cdr3_aa: ASSALFGPPSGMPDTQY

j_call: TRBJ1-2
cdr3_length: 11
v_call: TRBV12-3/TRBV12-4
cdr3_aa: ASSLIGPGGYT

j_call: TRBJ2-7
cdr3_length: 10
v_call: TRBV7-9
cdr3_aa: ASSLAGPEQY

j_call: TRBJ1-5
cdr3_length: 14
v_call: TRBV6-8
cdr3_aa: ASQEDRDGMDQPQH

j_call: TRBJ2-1
cdr3_length: 17
v_call: TRBV5-1
cdr3_aa: ASSLHPVRGGTPVNEQF

j_call: TRBJ2-5
cdr3_length: 10
v_call: TRBV9
cdr3_aa: ASSDRGETQY

j_call: TRBJ2-7
cdr3_length: 13
v_call: TRBV10-2
cdr3_aa: ASSESTLAAGEQY

j_call: TRBJ2-1
cdr3_length: 14
v_call: TRBV6-5
cdr3_aa: ASSYSPSGGYNEQF

j_call: TRBJ2-3
cdr3_length: 11
v_call: TRBV25-1
cdr3_aa: ASSPAAPDTQY

j_call: TRBJ2-1
cdr3_length: 17
v_call: TRBV9
cdr3_aa: ASSPRTSGISGTLNEQF

j_call: TRBJ1-1
cdr3_length: 14
v_call: TRBV4-3
cdr3_aa: ASSQDGGGAATEAF

j_call: TRBJ2-1
cdr3_length: 10
v_call: TRBV12-3/TRBV12-4
cdr3_aa: ASRDARNEQF

j_call: TRBJ2-3
cdr3_length: 11
v_call: TRBV6-5
cdr3_aa: ASSYSPGATQY

j_call: TRBJ1-1
cdr3_length: 13
v_call: TRBV7-2
cdr3_aa: ASSLVVAVNTEAF

j_call: TRBJ2-5
cdr3_length: 11
v_call: TRBV9
cdr3_aa: ASSVWGGETQY

j_call: TRBJ2-1
cdr3_length: 13
v_call: TRBV19
cdr3_aa: ASSLREVNYNEQF

j_call: TRBJ2-3
cdr3_length: 15
v_call: TRBV3-1
cdr3_aa: ASSQDGSGRPGDTQY

j_call: TRBJ1-2
cdr3_length: 11
v_call: TRBV19
cdr3_aa: ASSSLENYGYT

j_call: TRBJ2-7
cdr3_length: 9
v_call: TRBV2
cdr3_aa: ASSTNYEQY

j_call: TRBJ1-5
cdr3_length: 12
v_call: TRBV27
cdr3_aa: ASRTTGSNQPQH

j_call: TRBJ2-7
cdr3_length: 12
v_call: TRBV7-9
cdr3_aa: ASSSRQVSYEQY

j_call: TRBJ2-7
cdr3_length: 9
v_call: TRBV5-1
cdr3_aa: ASSYLREQY

j_call: TRBJ2-1
cdr3_length: 10
v_call: TRBV28
cdr3_aa: AIIGGNNEQF

j_call: TRBJ2-7
cdr3_length: 16
v_call: TRBV4-1
cdr3_aa: ASSQVRADFSSSYEQY

j_call: TRBJ1-1
cdr3_length: 13
v_call: TRBV14
cdr3_aa: ASSQRGGRNTEAF

j_call: TRBJ2-3
cdr3_length: 11
v_call: TRBV11-3
cdr3_aa: ASSRKDRGAQY

j_call: TRBJ2-4
cdr3_length: 12
v_call: TRBV20-1
cdr3_aa: SAPGTLAKNIQY

j_call: TRBJ1-2
cdr3_length: 13
v_call: TRBV7-9
cdr3_aa: ASSWERSPYVGYT

j_call: TRBJ1-1
cdr3_length: 10
v_call: TRBV10-2
cdr3_aa: ASTQGGTEAF

j_call: TRBJ2-3
cdr3_length: 16
v_call: TRBV12-3/TRBV12-4
cdr3_aa: ASRLQGLAGGPGDTQY

j_call: TRBJ2-2
cdr3_length: 12
v_call: TRBV7-8
cdr3_aa: ASSLSGGTGELF

j_call: TRBJ1-2
cdr3_length: 12
v_call: TRBV4-1
cdr3_aa: ASSQGDMVYGYT

j_call: TRBJ2-1
cdr3_length: 15
v_call: TRBV11-2
cdr3_aa: ASSTQHRGPSYNEQF

j_call: TRBJ2-7
cdr3_length: 9
v_call: TRBV20-1
cdr3_aa: SAPLSYEQY

j_call: TRBJ2-1
cdr3_length: 11
v_call: TRBV6-2/TRBV6-3
cdr3_aa: ASTLGTVHEQF

j_call: TRBJ1-2
cdr3_length: 13
v_call: TRBV9
cdr3_aa: ASSVGGSESYGYT

j_call: TRBJ2-7
cdr3_length: 11
v_call: TRBV7-9
cdr3_aa: ASSDFGVAGPF

j_call: TRBJ2-7
cdr3_length: 12
v_call: TRBV4-2
cdr3_aa: ASSPTSGAVEQY